Each of the 27 T cell receptor beta chains below was sequenced from the same sample in a study of T cells after yellow fever vaccination. TCRdb itself ran the 5' RACE reads through MiXCR, one entry per CDR3 protein. The sample yields around 350,000 distinct CDR3 sequences, more than 5.5% seen once. This specimen was PBMCs, taken 5 days after the yellow fever booster vaccination. The receptor source for this set is a young man who received the YFV17D yellow fever vaccine.

This clonotype was seen a few times. The chain recombines TRBV10-3 with TRBJ2-1; 9 bases map to TRBD2. This CDR3 region has 15 residues. CDR1 and CDR2 from the germline V gene are ENHRY and SYGVKD. Trimming cost V 0 bases and J 7 bases; bases outside gene matches: 4. The CDR3 region has the DNA TGTGCCATCAGTGAGTCTAGCGGGAGTAAGAATGAGCAGTTCTTC. Translating it yields CAISESSGSKNEQFF.

This clonotype has only a few counts. V is TRBV18 and J is TRBJ2-1, with D possibly being TRBD2 (5 bases). This CDR3 is 15 amino acids long. Between the trimmed V and J ends, which lost 2 bases and 10 bases, there was a span of 18 bases. Per the germline V gene, CDR1 is KGHSH and CDR2 is LQKENI. CDR3: CASSPTGAPEGEQFF. CDR3 DNA sequence: TGTGCCAGCTCACCAACCGGCGCGCCCGAGGGCGAGCAGTTCTTC.

This clonotype has a handful of counts. The chain is built from TRBV18 and TRBJ2-3; D perhaps matches TRBD1 (6 bases). The CDR3 contains 11 residues. Per germline, CDR1 KGHSH and CDR2 LQKENI. Trimming removed 6 bases from V and 12 bases from J, with 13 bases in between. The DNA of the CDR3 is TGTGCCAGCTCCGGACAGACGTTTCAGTATTTT. This codes for CASSGQTFQYF. Drawing the rest from reference TRBV18 and TRBJ2-3, the complete variable domain is NAGVMQNPRHLVRRRGQEARLRCSPMKGHSHVYWYRQLPEEGLKFMVYLQKENIIDESGMPKERFSAEFPKEGPSILRIQQVVRGDSAAYFCASSGQTFQYFGPGTRLTVL.

This clonotype has a count of ten or more. V and J are TRBV7-2 and TRBJ2-4; 8 bases map to TRBD2. V lost 2 bases, J lost 0 bases, and 3 bases stayed unmatched. The germline CDR1 and CDR2 sequences are SGHTA and FQGNSA. This CDR3 has 16 amino acids. The CDR3 is CASSLTSGVAKNIQYF. The CDR3 bases are TGTGCCAGCAGCTTAACTAGCGGTGTAGCCAAAAACATTCAGTACTTC.

This clonotype appeared a few times. The chain recombines TRBV6-1 with TRBJ2-3; D is ambiguous. CDR1 is MNHNS and CDR2 is SASEGT in the germline V gene. V lost 8 bases and J lost 4, with 22 bases in between. The CDR3 is made up of 16 amino acids. The CDR3 loop reads CASAQLRGLAPDTQYF. Written as DNA, the CDR3 is TGTGCCAGCGCGCAGCTTAGAGGCCTTGCCCCAGATACGCAGTATTTT.

J is TRBJ2-3 and V is TRBV7-2, with 10 bases identical to TRBD2. The V gene end was trimmed by 3 bases and the J gene end by 6 bases; junction bases not matched to a gene: 9. CDR3 length: 16 residues. The germline V gene has CDR1 SGHTA and CDR2 FQGNSA. This chain's CDR3 is CASSLGLAPRRDTQYF. In DNA form, the CDR3 reads TGTGCCAGCAGCTTGGGACTAGCGCCGCGTAGGGATACGCAGTATTTT.

The CDR3 nucleotides are TGTGCCAGCAGCTGGCGGGCGCGGGAGGATGAGCAGTTCTTC. This translates into CASSWRAREDEQFF. V is TRBV7-2 and J is TRBJ2-1; 8 bases are a match to TRBD2. Germline-derived CDR1 and CDR2 are SGHTA and FQGNSA. This CDR3 has 14 residues. Unmatched junction bases numbered 7, after V lost 4 bases and J lost 8 bases. The full variable domain, with the rest looked up from reference TRBV7-2 and TRBJ2-1, is GAGVSQSPSNKVTEKGKDVELRCDPISGHTALYWYRQSLGQGLEFLIYFQGNSAPDKSGLPSDRFSAERTGGSVSTLTIQRTQQEDSAVYLCASSWRAREDEQFFGPGTRLTVL.

This clonotype has ten or more counts. The gene calls are TRBV24-1 and TRBJ1-2; D ambiguous. Trimming took off 4 bases at V and 7 bases at J, with 15 bases between the two ends. CDR3 size: 14 residues. CDR1 KGHDR and CDR2 SFDVKD come from the germline V gene. In nucleotides, the CDR3 is TGTGCCACCAGTGAGGCCGGGGTGCCCCGTGGCTACACCTTC. Its translation is CATSEAGVPRGYTF.

This clonotype occurred a few times. The J gene is TRBJ2-5, the V gene TRBV7-3; TRBD2 might be the D (5 bases). Germline lookup yields CDR1 SGHTA and CDR2 FQGTGA. There are 16 residues in the CDR3. V was pared by 2 bases and J by 2 bases, with 15 bases between. The CDR3 region is CASSLFGKVAQETQYF. The CDR3 DNA follows: TGTGCCAGCAGCTTATTCGGGAAGGTGGCGCAAGAGACCCAGTACTTC.

This clonotype was detected only a few times. The chain recombines TRBV5-1 with TRBJ2-7; D is ambiguous. V was cut by 4 bases and J by 0 bases, with 17 bases left in between. The CDR3 is 16 amino acids. CDR1 and CDR2 from the germline V gene are SGHRS and YFSETQ. The CDR3 loop reads CASSQVPIMSSYEQYF. The CDR3 nucleotides read TGCGCCAGCAGCCAGGTCCCCATAATGAGCTCCTACGAGCAGTACTTC.

This clonotype was counted at least ten times. The gene calls are TRBV14 and TRBJ2-7; TRBD2 might be the D (6 bases). CDR3 length equals 14 residues. V was cut by 1 base and J by 1 base, with 8 bases left in between. Germline loops: CDR1 SGHDN, CDR2 FVKESK. CDR3 coding DNA: TGTGCCAGCAGCCAAGTGGGGGGTTCCTACGAGCAGTACTTC. Protein: CASSQVGGSYEQYF.

This sequence joins TRBV12-3 or TRBV12-4 and TRBJ2-3, with 8 bases fitting TRBD2. The CDR3 extends over 16 amino acids. V lost 1 base to trimming and J lost 0 bases; unmatched junction nucleotides: 3. The CDR3 bases are TGTGCCAGCAGTTTAGGGCGGGAGGCTAGCACAGATACGCAGTATTTT. It translates to CASSLGREASTDTQYF.

This clonotype was recorded many times. The V call is TRBV5-1, the J call TRBJ2-3; D gene ambiguous. V lost 1 base and J lost 0, with 6 bases in between. Germline V gene sequence: CDR1 SGHRS, CDR2 YFSETQ. CDR3 length equals 14 residues. The CDR3 reads CASSLQQSTDTQYF. In DNA form, the CDR3 reads TGCGCCAGCAGCTTGCAACAGAGCACAGATACGCAGTATTTT.

This clonotype was detected only a few times. The chain is built from TRBV4-3 and TRBJ2-5; D remains unclear. Trimming took off 0 bases at V and 5 bases at J, with 7 bases between the two ends. Looked up from germline, CDR1 is LGHNA and CDR2 is YSLEER. The length of the CDR3 is 13 residues. The CDR3 here is CASSQDGWETQYF. CDR3 DNA: TGCGCCAGCAGCCAAGATGGGTGGGAGACCCAGTACTTC.

This chain links TRBV7-2 with TRBJ2-7, with TRBD2 matching over 10 bases. Germline CDR1 SGHTA, CDR2 FQGNSA. V lost 5 bases and J lost 6; bases outside the gene matches: 4. The CDR3 totals 13 residues. This CDR3 reads CASSRVAGGEQYF. Written as DNA, the CDR3 is TGTGCCAGCAGCCGGGTAGCGGGAGGCGAGCAGTACTTC.

This chain's CDR3 is CASAGEEKYF. CDR3 nucleotides: TGTGCCAGCGCTGGGGAAGAAAAGTACTTC. The V call is TRBV28, the J call TRBJ2-7, with unresolved D. The V gene lost 8 bases and the J gene lost 11 bases, with 13 bases spanning the gap. The CDR3 sequence is 10 residues long. CDR1 is MDHEN, CDR2 SYDVKM, per germline.

This chain's CDR3 is CAWSVGLAAYNEQFF. CDR3 nucleotides: TGTGCCTGGAGTGTAGGACTAGCGGCTTACAATGAGCAGTTCTTC. The gene calls are TRBV30 and TRBJ2-1, with 10 positions matching TRBD2. CDR1 is GTSNPN and CDR2 is SVGIG in the germline V gene (reference sequence). This CDR3 spans 15 amino acids. V dropped 0 bases and J dropped 4; count of bases not matched to a gene: 3.

There are a few counts of this clonotype. The chain's CDR3 is CASSLVAAVYNSPLHF. The CDR3 DNA reads as TGTGCCAGCAGCTTAGTCGCCGCAGTATATAATTCACCCCTCCACTTT. This chain links TRBV7-2 with TRBJ1-6; D ambiguous. The V end lost 1 base, the J end lost 4 bases, and 11 bases lay between the germline ends. Germline CDR1 and CDR2: SGHTA and FQGNSA. This CDR3 has 16 residues.

This clonotype was recorded at least ten times. The rearrangement links TRBV12-3 or TRBV12-4 to TRBJ2-4; D is tentatively TRBD1 or TRBD2 (5 bases each). Trimming pared 6 bases from V and 8 bases from J, leaving 23 bases between. The CDR3 is made up of 16 amino acids. The CDR3 sequence is CASSKISTGRGYIQYF. The CDR3 nucleotides read TGTGCCAGCAGCAAAATTAGCACAGGCCGAGGGTACATTCAGTACTTC.

This clonotype was counted between two and nine times. The V and J genes are TRBV6-1 and TRBJ2-1, with 13 bases fitting TRBD2. Germline CDR1 and CDR2: MNHNS and SASEGT. After removal of 6 bases from V and 3 bases from J, the junction contained 11 bases not matched to a gene. There are 18 residues in the CDR3. CDR3 nucleotides: TGTGCCAGCAGGCCCGGGACTAGCGGGACTACGAACTACAATGAGCAGTTCTTC. Protein sequence: CASRPGTSGTTNYNEQFF.

This chain connects TRBV12-3 or TRBV12-4 to TRBJ2-2; D remains unclear. The CDR3 is made up of 13 amino acids. The V end was cut by 4 bases, the J end by 8 bases, with 11 bases between. The CDR3 here is CASSSYFGGELFF. The CDR3 bases are TGTGCCAGCAGTTCCTACTTTGGAGGGGAGCTGTTTTTT.

This clonotype was observed many times. This sequence joins TRBV20-1 and TRBJ2-7; 11 bases are a match to TRBD1. Germline trimming cut 1 base from V and 2 bases from J; bases unmatched to any gene: 7. CDR1 and CDR2 (germline): DFQATT, SNEGSKA (reference sequence). The CDR3 sequence is 16 residues long. The CDR3 sequence: CSARVTAGQGAYEQYF. CDR3 sequence (DNA): TGCAGTGCTAGAGTTACAGCGGGACAGGGGGCCTACGAGCAGTACTTC.

This clonotype has just a few counts. This chain joins TRBV18 and TRBJ1-5, with D unclear. Trimming shortened V by 8 bases and J by 3 bases, and 11 bases separated the two germline ends. This CDR3 spans 13 amino acids. Germline V gene sequence: CDR1 KGHSH, CDR2 LQKENI. In DNA form, the CDR3 reads TGTGCCAGCGCTCCTGCCTCCAATCAGCCCCAGCATTTT. This sequence encodes CASAPASNQPQHF. The variable domain in full, with the rest retrieved from reference TRBV18 and TRBJ1-5, is NAGVMQNPRHLVRRRGQEARLRCSPMKGHSHVYWYRQLPEEGLKFMVYLQKENIIDESGMPKERFSAEFPKEGPSILRIQQVVRGDSAAYFCASAPASNQPQHFGDGTRLSIL.

This clonotype was seen only once. Germline and junction disagree at one end, which may indicate a read error. The chain carries TRBV11-1 and TRBJ2-5; TRBD2 agrees at 13 bases. Germline lookup yields CDR1 SGHAT and CDR2 FQDESV (reference sequence). CDR3 length: 18 residues. The CDR3 sequence: CASSLERLGLAGLETQHF. Here the CDR3 DNA reads TGTGCCAGCAGCTTAGAGCGTTTGGGACTAGCGGGATTGGAGACCCAGCACTTC.

This clonotype was observed at least ten times. The V gene is TRBV20-1, the J gene TRBJ2-3; 10 bases agree with TRBD2. Germline V gene sequence: CDR1 DFQATT, CDR2 SNEGSKA (reference sequence). V was clipped by 3 bases and J by 3 bases; unmatched bases: 3. This CDR3 has 14 amino acids. The CDR3 DNA reads TGCAGTGCTAGGCCTAGCGGGAGTACAGATACGCAGTATTTT. This translates into CSARPSGSTDTQYF.

V is TRBV15 and J is TRBJ1-1, with unresolved D. The CDR3 sequence is 15 residues long. V gave up 1 base and J gave up 4 bases, with 13 bases separating them. From germline, CDR1 is LNHNV and CDR2 YYDKDF (reference sequence). CDR3 nucleotides: TGTGCCACCAGCAGAGGGGCGTGGGCGGGCACTGAAGCTTTCTTT. Translated: CATSRGAWAGTEAFF.

This clonotype showed up many times. This rearrangement joins TRBV6-2 or TRBV6-3 to TRBJ2-7, with D hard to call. The germline V and J ends were trimmed by 2 bases and 0 bases, with 8 bases remaining between them. In germline, CDR1 is MNHEY, CDR2 SVGEGT. The CDR3 length is 14 residues. The CDR3 spells CASSYRLNSYEQYF. CDR3 nucleotide sequence: TGTGCCAGCAGTTACCGCTTGAACTCCTACGAGCAGTACTTC.